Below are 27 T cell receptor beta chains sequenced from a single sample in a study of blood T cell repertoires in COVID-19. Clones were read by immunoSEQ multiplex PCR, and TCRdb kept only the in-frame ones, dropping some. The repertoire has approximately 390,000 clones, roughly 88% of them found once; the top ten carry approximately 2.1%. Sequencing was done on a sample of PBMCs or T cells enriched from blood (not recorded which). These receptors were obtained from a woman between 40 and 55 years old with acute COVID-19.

CDR3 region: CASSPLRDSGYTF. The CDR3 DNA sequence: TGTGCCAGCAGTCCCCTGAGGGATTCTGGCTACACCTTC. The rearrangement links TRBV12-3 or TRBV12-4 to TRBJ1-2; no definite D call. This CDR3 has 13 amino acids. Trimming cost V 5 bases and J 7 bases, with 14 bases left between them.

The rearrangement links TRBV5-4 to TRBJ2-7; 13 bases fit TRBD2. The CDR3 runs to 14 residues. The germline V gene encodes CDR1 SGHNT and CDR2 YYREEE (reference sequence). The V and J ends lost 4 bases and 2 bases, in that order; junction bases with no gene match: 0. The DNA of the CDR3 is TGTGCCAGCAGCACTAGCGGGGGGGCCTACGAGCAGTACTTC. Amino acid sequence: CASSTSGGAYEQYF.

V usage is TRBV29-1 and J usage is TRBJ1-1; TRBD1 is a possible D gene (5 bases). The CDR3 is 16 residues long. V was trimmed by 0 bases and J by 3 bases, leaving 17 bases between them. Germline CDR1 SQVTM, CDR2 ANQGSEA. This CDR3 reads CSVEDPGMAFDTEAFF. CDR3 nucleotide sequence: TGCAGCGTTGAAGATCCAGGGATGGCGTTTGACACTGAAGCTTTCTTT.

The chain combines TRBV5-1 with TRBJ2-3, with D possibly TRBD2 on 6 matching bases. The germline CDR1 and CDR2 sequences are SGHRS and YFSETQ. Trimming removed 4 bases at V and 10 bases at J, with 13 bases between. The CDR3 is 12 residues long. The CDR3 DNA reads TGCGCCAGCAGCCGGGATAGGGAGGCGCAGTATTTT. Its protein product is CASSRDREAQYF.

CDR3 in DNA: TGTGCCAGCAGCCTCAATAGGCGGGGCGAGACCCAGTACTTC. Amino acids: CASSLNRRGETQYF. The rearrangement links TRBV7-2 to TRBJ2-5; a weak D match, TRBD2 (6 bases). The germline gives CDR1 SGHTA, CDR2 FQGNSA. This CDR3 has 14 residues. Trimming shortened V by 5 bases and J by 5 bases, and 15 bases separated the two germline ends. The full variable domain, completed using reference TRBV7-2 and TRBJ2-5, is GAGVSQSPSNKVTEKGKDVELRCDPISGHTALYWYRQSLGQGLEFLIYFQGNSAPDKSGLPSDRFSAERTGGSVSTLTIQRTQQEDSAVYLCASSLNRRGETQYFGPGTRLLVL.

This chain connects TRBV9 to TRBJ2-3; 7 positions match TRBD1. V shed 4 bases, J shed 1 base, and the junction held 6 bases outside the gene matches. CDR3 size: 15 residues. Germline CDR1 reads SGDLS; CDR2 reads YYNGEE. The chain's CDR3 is CASSPGGGGTDTQYF. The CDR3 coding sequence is TGTGCCAGCAGCCCAGGGGGTGGGGGCACAGATACGCAGTATTTT.

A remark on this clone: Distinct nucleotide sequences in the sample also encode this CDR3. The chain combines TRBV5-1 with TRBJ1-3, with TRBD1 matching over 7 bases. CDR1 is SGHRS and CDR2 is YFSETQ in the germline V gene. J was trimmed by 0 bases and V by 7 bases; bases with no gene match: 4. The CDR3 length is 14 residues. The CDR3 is CASSGGSSGNTIYF. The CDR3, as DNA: TGCGCCAGCTCAGGGGGTTCCTCTGGAAACACCATATATTTT.

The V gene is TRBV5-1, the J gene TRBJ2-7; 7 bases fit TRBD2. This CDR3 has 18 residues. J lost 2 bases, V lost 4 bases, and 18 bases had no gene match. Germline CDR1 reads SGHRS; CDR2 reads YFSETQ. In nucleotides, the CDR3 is TGCGCCAGCAGCCCCGGGGTGAGCGGGGAGAGAGGGGCCTACGAGCAGTACTTC. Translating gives CASSPGVSGERGAYEQYF.

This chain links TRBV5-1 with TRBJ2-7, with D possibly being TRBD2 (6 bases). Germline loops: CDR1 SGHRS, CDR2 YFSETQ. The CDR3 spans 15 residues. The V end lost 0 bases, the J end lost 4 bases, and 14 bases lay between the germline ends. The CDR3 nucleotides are TGCGCCAGCAGCTTGGATGTGCGGGACTGGTACGAGCAGTACTTC. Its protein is CASSLDVRDWYEQYF.

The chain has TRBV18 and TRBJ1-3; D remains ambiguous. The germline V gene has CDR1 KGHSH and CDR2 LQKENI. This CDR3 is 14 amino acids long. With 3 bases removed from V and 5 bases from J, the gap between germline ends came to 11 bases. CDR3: CASSPSGFRNTIYF. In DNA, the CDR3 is TGTGCCAGCTCACCTTCGGGGTTCCGAAACACCATATATTTT. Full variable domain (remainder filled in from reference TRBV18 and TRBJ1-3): NAGVMQNPRHLVRRRGQEARLRCSPMKGHSHVYWYRQLPEEGLKFMVYLQKENIIDESGMPKERFSAEFPKEGPSILRIQQVVRGDSAAYFCASSPSGFRNTIYFGEGSWLTVV.

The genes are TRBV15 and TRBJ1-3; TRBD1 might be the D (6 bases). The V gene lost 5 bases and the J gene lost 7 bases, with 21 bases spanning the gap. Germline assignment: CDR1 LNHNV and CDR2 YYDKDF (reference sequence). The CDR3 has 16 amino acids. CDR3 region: CATSDNRGAEWNTIYF. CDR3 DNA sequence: TGTGCCACCAGCGACAACCGGGGGGCCGAATGGAACACCATATATTTT.

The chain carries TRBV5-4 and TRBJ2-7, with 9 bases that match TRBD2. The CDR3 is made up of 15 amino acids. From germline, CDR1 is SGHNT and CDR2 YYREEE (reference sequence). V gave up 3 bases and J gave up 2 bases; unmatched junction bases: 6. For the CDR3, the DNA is TGTGCCAGCAGCTCTACCATAGCGGGGGCCTACGAGCAGTACTTC. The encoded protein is CASSSTIAGAYEQYF. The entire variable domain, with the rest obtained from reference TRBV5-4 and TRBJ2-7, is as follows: ETGVTQSPTHLIKTRGQQVTLRCSSQSGHNTVSWYQQALGQGPQFIFQYYREEENGRGNFPPRFSGLQFPNYSSELNVNALELDDSALYLCASSSTIAGAYEQYFGPGTRLTVT.

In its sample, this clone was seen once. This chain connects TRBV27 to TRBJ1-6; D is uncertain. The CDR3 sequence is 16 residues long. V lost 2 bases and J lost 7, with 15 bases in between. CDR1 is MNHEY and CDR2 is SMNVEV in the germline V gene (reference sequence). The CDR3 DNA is TGTGCCAGCAGTTTAGTTGACCCGGGGAAGAATTCACCCCTCCACTTT. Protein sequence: CASSLVDPGKNSPLHF.

CDR3 protein: CASRHSGLSTDTQYF. The CDR3 DNA is TGTGCCAGCCGACACAGCGGGCTAAGCACAGATACGCAGTATTTT. This sequence joins TRBV25-1 and TRBJ2-3, with a possible D match to TRBD2 (6 bases). Trimming took 8 bases from V and 0 from J, leaving 15 bases between them. CDR3 length: 15 residues. Germline V gene sequence: CDR1 MGHDK, CDR2 SYGVNS.

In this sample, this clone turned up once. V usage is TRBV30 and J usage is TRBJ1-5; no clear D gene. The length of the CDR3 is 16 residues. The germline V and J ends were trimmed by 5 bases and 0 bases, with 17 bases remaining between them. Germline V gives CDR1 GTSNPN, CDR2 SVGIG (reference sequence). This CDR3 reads CAWSWGGSYSNQPQHF. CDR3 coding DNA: TGTGCCTGGTCTTGGGGAGGATCTTATAGCAATCAGCCCCAGCATTTT.

For the CDR3, the DNA is TGTGCCATCAGTGTGGGGACAGGGGGCGACATCACTGAAGCTTTCTTT. Protein product: CAISVGTGGDITEAFF. The gene calls are TRBV10-3 and TRBJ1-1, with 12 bases matching TRBD1. The CDR3 consists of 16 residues. CDR1 and CDR2 from the germline V gene are ENHRY and SYGVKD. Trimming removed 4 bases from V and 4 bases from J; junction bases left unmatched: 7.

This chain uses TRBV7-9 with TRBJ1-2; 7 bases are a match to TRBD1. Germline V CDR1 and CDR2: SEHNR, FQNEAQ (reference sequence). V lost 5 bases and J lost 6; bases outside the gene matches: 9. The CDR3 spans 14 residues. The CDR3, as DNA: TGTGCCAGCAGCCCGGGACAGACCTTTCATGGCTACACCTTC. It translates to CASSPGQTFHGYTF.

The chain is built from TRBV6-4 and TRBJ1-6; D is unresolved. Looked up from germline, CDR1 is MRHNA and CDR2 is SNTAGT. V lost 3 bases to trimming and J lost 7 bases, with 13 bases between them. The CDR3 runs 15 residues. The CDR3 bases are TGTGCCAGCAGTGATAGTCCTGCGGGGAATTCACCCCTCCACTTT. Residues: CASSDSPAGNSPLHF.

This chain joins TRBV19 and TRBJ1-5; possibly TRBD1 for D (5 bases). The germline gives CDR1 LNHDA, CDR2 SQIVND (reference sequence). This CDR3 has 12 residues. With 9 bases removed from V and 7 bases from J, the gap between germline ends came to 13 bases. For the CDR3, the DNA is TGTGCCAGCCAGGGTACGCAACAGCCCCAGCATTTT. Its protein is CASQGTQQPQHF.

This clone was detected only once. The CDR3 region is CASSLEGARSRGYTF. CDR3 bases: TGCGCCAGCAGCTTGGAGGGGGCGCGGTCAAGAGGCTACACCTTC. The V call is TRBV5-1, the J call TRBJ1-2, with 7 bases matching TRBD1. Germline V gene data show CDR1 as SGHRS and CDR2 as YFSETQ. The V and J ends lost 0 bases and 8 bases, in that order; junction bases with no gene match: 10. The CDR3 consists of 15 residues.

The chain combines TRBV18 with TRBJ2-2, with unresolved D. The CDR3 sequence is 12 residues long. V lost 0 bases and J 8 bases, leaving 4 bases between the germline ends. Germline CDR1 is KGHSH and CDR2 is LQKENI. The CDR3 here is CASSPPSGELFF. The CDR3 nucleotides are TGTGCCAGCTCACCACCGTCGGGGGAGCTGTTTTTT.

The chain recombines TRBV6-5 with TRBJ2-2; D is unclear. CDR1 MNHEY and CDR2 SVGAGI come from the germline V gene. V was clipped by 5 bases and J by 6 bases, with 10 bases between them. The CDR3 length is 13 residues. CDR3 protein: CASSPRSPGELFF. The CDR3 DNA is TGTGCCAGCAGTCCCCGTAGCCCCGGGGAGCTGTTTTTT.

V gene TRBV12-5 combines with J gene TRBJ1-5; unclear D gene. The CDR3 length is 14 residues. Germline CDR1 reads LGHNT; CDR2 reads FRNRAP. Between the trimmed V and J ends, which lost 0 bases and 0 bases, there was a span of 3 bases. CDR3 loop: CASGLVYSNQPQHF. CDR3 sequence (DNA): TGTGCTAGTGGTTTGGTATATAGCAATCAGCCCCAGCATTTT.

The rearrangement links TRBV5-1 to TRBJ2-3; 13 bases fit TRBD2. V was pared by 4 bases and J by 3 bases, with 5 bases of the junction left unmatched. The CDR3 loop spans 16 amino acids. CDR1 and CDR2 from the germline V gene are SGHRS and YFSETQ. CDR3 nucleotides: TGCGCCAGCAGCCCCAAACTAGCGGGGGGGACAGATACGCAGTATTTT. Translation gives CASSPKLAGGTDTQYF.

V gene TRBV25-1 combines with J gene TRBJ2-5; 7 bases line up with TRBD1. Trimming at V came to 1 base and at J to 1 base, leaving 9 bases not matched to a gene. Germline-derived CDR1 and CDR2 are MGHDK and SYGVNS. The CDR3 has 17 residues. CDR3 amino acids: CASSEFSDRAAQETQYF. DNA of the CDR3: TGTGCCAGCAGTGAATTTTCCGACAGGGCGGCCCAAGAGACCCAGTACTTC. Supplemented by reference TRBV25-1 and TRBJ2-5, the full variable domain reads EADIYQTPRYLVIGTGKKITLECSQTMGHDKMYWYQQDPGMELHLIHYSYGVNSTEKGDLSSESTVSRIRTEHFPLTLESARPSHTSQYLCASSEFSDRAAQETQYFGPGTRLLVL.

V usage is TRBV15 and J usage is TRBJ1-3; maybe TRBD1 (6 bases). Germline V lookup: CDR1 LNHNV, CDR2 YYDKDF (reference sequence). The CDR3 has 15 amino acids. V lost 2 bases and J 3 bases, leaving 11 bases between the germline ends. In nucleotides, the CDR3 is TGTGCCACCAGCAGATTACAGGGTTTTGGAAACACCATATATTTT. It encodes CATSRLQGFGNTIYF.

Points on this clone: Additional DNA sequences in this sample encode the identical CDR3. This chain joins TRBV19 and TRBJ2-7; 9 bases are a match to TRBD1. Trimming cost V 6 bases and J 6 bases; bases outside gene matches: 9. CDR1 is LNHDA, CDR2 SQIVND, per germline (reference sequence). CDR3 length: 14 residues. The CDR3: CASSTGTGFGEQYF. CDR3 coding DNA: TGTGCCAGTAGCACCGGGACAGGGTTCGGCGAGCAGTACTTC.